This TCR beta chain was captured by sequencing in a study of Graves' ophthalmopathy and Graves' hyperthyroidism. Study-level information: Ophthalmopathy absent within 18 months of follow-up marked hyperthyroidism as stable.

Clinical symptoms and serum thyroxine were used for diagnosis; TRAb, thyroid ultrasound and orbital computed tomography were also relied on. Researchers took RNA transcripts and amplified TCR beta CDR3 regions from them. RT-PCR in the first round used HTBI primers; a second-round multiplex PCR followed. One entry per CDR3 protein results from TCRdb running MiXCR on the multiplex PCR reads. The table lists 560,000 or so distinct CDR3 sequences, about 35% of them singletons, with about 4% in the top ten. Trimming stripped 7 bases from V and 7 bases from J, with 5 bases between. Germline loops: CDR1 SQVTM, CDR2 ANQGSEA. There are 8 residues in the CDR3. Concerning this clonotype itself: No antigen is known for it.

Study results and caveats: Ophthalmopathy and stable hyperthyroidism were discriminated by a 13-signature model, with around 88% sensitivity and 81.08% specificity. Blood repertoires reportedly contained most expanded thyroid clonotypes above 0.001 frequency.

This sequence joins TRBV29-1 and TRBJ2-7, with D hard to call. This TCR was sampled from an adult man with Graves' hyperthyroidism. The sequenced sample consisted of peripheral blood or thyroid tissue (not recorded which). The CDR3 is CSAQEQYF. CDR3 in DNA: TGCAGCGCCCAGGAGCAGTACTTC.